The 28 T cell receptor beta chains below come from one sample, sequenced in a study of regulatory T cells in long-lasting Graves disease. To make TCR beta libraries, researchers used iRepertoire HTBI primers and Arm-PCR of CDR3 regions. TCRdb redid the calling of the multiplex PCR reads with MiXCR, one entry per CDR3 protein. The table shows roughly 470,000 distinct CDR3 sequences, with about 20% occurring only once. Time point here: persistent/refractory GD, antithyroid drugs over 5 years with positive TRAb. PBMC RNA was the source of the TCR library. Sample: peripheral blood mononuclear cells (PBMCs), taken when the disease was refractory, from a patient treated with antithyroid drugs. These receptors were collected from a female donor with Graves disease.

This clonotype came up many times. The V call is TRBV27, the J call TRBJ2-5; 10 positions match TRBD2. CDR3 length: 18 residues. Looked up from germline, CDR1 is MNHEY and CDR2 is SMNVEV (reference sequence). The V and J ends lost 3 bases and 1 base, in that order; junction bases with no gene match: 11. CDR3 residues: CASSFRRTSGAVQETQYF. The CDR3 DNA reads TGTGCCAGCAGTTTCCGAAGGACTAGCGGAGCCGTCCAAGAGACCCAGTACTTC.

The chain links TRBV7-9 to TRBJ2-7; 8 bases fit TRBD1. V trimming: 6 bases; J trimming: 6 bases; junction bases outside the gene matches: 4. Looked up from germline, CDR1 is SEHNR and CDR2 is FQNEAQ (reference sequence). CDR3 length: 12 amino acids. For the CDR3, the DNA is TGTGCCAGCAGGGACACAGGGGGCGAGCAGTACTTC. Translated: CASRDTGGEQYF.

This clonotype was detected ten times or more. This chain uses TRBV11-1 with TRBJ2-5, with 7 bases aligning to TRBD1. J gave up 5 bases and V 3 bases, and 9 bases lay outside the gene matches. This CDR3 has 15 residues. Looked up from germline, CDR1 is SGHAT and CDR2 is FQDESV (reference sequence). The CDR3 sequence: CASSFGQGVRETQYF. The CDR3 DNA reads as TGTGCCAGCAGCTTCGGGCAGGGGGTAAGGGAGACCCAGTACTTC.

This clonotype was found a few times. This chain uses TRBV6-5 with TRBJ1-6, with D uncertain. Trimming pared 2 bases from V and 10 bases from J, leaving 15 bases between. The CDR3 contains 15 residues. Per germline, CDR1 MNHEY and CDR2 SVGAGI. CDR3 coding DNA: TGTGCCAGCAGTTACAGCAGTGTCGGGAGATCACCCCTCCACTTT. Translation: CASSYSSVGRSPLHF.

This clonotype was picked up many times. Written as DNA, the CDR3 is TGTGCCAGCAGCCCACTTGAGTTTAAGCTCCAAGAGACCCAGTACTTC. It translates to CASSPLEFKLQETQYF. The V call is TRBV11-1, the J call TRBJ2-5; no clear D gene. Looked up from germline, CDR1 is SGHAT and CDR2 is FQDESV (reference sequence). V was pared by 5 bases and J by 1 base, with 17 bases between. This CDR3 region has 16 residues. Full variable domain (remainder filled in from reference TRBV11-1 and TRBJ2-5): EAEVAQSPRYKITEKSQAVAFWCDPISGHATLYWYRQILGQGPELLVQFQDESVVDDSQLPKDRFSAERLKGVDSTLKIQPAELGDSAMYLCASSPLEFKLQETQYFGPGTRLLVL.

CDR3 amino acids: CASSFETGGQPQHF. The CDR3 DNA reads TGTGCCAGCAGTTTCGAGACAGGGGGGCAGCCCCAGCATTTT. This chain links TRBV6-5 with TRBJ1-5; the match to TRBD1 covers 9 bases. The CDR3 runs to 14 residues. Germline V gene lookup returns CDR1 MNHEY and CDR2 SVGAGI. The V gene end was trimmed by 4 bases and the J gene end by 7 bases; junction bases not matched to a gene: 5.

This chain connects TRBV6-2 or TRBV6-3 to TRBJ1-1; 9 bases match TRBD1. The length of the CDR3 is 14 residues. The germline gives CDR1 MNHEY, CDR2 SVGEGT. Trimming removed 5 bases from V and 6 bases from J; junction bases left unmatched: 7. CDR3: CASSRDRVFPEAFF. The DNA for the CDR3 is TGTGCCAGCAGTCGGGACAGGGTTTTTCCTGAAGCTTTCTTT.

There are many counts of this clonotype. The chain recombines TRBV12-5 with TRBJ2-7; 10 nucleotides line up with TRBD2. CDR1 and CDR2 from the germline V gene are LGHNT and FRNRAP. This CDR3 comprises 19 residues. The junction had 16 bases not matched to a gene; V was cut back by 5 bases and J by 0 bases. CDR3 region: CASGRPGRTSGFSSYEQYF. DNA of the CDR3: TGTGCTAGTGGTCGACCGGGACGGACTAGCGGATTCAGCTCCTACGAGCAGTACTTC.

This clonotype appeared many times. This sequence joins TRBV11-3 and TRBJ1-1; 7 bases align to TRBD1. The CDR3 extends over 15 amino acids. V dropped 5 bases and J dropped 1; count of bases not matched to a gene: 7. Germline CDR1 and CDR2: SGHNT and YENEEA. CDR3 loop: CASSAPGTENTEAFF. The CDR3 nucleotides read TGTGCCAGCAGCGCACCAGGGACAGAGAACACTGAAGCTTTCTTT.

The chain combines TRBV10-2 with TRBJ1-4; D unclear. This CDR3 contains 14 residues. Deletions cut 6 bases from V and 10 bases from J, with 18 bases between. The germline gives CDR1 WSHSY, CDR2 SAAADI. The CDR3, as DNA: TGCGCCAGCAGCCTGGACCCCCGAATTGGAAAACTGTTTTTT. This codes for CASSLDPRIGKLFF.

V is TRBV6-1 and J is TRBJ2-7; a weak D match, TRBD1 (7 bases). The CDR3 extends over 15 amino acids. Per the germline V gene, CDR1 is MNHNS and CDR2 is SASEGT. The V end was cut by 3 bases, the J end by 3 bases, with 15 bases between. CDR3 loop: CASSESRGTVYEQYF. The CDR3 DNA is TGTGCCAGCAGTGAGTCCAGGGGGACTGTCTACGAGCAGTACTTC.

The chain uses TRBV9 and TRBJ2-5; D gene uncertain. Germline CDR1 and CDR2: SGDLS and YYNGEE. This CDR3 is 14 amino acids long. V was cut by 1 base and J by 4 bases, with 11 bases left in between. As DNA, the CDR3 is TGTGCCAGCAGCGTAATCCCCCCGATAGAGACCCAGTACTTC. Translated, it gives CASSVIPPIETQYF.

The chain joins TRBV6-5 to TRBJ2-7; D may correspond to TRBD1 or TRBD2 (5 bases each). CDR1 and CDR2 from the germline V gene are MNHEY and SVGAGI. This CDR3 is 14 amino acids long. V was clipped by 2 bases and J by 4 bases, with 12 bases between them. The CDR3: CASSYAEGTYEQYF. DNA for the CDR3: TGTGCCAGCAGTTACGCTGAAGGGACGTACGAGCAGTACTTC.

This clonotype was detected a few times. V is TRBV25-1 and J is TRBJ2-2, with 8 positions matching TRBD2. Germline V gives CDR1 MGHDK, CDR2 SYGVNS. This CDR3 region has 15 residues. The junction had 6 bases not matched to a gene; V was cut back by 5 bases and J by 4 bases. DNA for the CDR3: TGTGCCAGCAGTTGGGCCGGGAGGGCCACCGGGGAGCTGTTTTTT. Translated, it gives CASSWAGRATGELFF.

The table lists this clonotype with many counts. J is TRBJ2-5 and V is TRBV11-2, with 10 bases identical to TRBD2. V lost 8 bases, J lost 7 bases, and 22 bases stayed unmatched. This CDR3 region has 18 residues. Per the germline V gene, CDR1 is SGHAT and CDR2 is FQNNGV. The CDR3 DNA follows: TGTGCCAGCCGCCGCTTTGGGGATCTAGCGGGAGTACGTGGGACCCAGTACTTC. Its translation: CASRRFGDLAGVRGTQYF. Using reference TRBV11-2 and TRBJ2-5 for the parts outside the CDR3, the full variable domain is EAGVAQSPRYKIIEKRQSVAFWCNPISGHATLYWYQQILGQGPKLLIQFQNNGVVDDSQLPKDRFSAERLKGVDSTLKIQPAKLEDSAVYLCASRRFGDLAGVRGTQYFGPGTRLLVL.

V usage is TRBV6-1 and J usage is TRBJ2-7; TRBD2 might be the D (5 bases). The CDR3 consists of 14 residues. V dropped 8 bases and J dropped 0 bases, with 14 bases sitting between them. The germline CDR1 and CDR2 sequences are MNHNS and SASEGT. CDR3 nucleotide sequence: TGTGCCAGCTCAGGTCTTGGGAGCTCCTACGAGCAGTACTTC. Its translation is CASSGLGSSYEQYF.

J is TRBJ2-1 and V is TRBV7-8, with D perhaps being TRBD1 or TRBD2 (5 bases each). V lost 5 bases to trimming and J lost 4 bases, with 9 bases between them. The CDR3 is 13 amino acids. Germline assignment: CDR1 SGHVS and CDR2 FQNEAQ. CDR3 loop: CASSRDRYNEQFF. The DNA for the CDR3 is TGTGCCAGCAGCCGGGACCGGTACAATGAGCAGTTCTTC. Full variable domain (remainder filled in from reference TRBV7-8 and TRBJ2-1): GAGVSQSPRYKVAKRGQDVALRCDPISGHVSLFWYQQALGQGPEFLTYFQNEAQLDKSGLPSDRFFAERPEGSVSTLKIQRTQQEDSAVYLCASSRDRYNEQFFGPGTRLTVL.

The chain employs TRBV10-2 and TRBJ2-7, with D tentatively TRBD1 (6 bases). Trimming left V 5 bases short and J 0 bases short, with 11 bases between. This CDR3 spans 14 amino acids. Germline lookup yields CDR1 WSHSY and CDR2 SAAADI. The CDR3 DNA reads TGCGCCAGCAGTACAGGGCCCCCCTCCTACGAGCAGTACTTC. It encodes CASSTGPPSYEQYF.

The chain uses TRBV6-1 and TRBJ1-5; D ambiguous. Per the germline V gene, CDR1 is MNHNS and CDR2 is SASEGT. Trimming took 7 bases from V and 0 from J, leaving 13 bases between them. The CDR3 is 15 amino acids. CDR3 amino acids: CASIRREYSNQPQHF. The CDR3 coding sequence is TGTGCCAGCATTAGAAGGGAGTATAGCAATCAGCCCCAGCATTTT.

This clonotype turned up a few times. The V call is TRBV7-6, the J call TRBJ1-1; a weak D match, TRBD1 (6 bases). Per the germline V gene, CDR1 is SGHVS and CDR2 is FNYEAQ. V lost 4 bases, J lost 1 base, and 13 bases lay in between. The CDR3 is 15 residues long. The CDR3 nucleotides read TGTGCCAGCAGCTACCCGAGGGGGGGGAACACTGAAGCTTTCTTT. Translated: CASSYPRGGNTEAFF.

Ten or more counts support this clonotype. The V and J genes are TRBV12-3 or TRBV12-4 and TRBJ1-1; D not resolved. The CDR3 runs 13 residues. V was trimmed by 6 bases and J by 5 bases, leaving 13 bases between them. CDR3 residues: CASSPRVSTEAFF. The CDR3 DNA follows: TGTGCCAGCAGCCCTAGGGTTTCGACTGAAGCTTTCTTT.

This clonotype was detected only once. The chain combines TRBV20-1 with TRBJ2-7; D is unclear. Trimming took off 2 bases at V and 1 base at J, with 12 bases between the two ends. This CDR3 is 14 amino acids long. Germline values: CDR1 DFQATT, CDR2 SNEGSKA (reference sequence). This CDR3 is CSARSALHSYEQYF. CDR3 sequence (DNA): TGCAGTGCTAGAAGTGCTCTTCATTCCTACGAGCAGTACTTC.

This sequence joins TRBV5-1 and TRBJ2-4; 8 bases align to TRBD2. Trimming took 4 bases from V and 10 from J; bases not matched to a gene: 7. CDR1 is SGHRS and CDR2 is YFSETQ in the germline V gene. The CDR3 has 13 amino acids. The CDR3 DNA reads TGCGCCAGCAGCCCCGGGGGGGGAAGGATTCAGTACTTC. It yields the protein CASSPGGGRIQYF.

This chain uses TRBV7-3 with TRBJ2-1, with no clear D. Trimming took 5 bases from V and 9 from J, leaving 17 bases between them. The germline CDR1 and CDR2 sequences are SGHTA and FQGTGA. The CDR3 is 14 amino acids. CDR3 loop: CASSLSPGRREQFF. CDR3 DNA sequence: TGTGCCAGCAGCCTCTCCCCGGGCAGGCGTGAGCAGTTCTTC. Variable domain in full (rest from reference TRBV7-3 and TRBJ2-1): GAGVSQTPSNKVTEKGKYVELRCDPISGHTALYWYRQSLGQGPEFLIYFQGTGAADDSGLPNDRFFAVRPEGSVSTLKIQRTERGDSAVYLCASSLSPGRREQFFGPGTRLTVL.

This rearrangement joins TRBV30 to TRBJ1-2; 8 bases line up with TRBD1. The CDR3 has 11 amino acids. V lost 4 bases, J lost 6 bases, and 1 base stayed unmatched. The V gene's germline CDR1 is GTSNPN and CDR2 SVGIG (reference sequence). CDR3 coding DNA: TGTGCCTGGACGACAGGGGATGGCTACACCTTC. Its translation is CAWTTGDGYTF.

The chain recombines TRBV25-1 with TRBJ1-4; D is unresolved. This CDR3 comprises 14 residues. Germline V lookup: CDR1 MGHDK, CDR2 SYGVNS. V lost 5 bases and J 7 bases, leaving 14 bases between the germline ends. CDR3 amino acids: CASSMALVGEKLFF. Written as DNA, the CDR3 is TGTGCCAGCAGTATGGCGCTTGTCGGTGAAAAACTGTTTTTT.

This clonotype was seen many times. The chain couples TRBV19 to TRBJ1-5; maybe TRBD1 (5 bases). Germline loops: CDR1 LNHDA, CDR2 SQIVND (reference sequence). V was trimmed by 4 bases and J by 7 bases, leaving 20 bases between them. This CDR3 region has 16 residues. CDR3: CASSTGRGGTGQPQHF. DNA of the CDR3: TGTGCCAGTAGTACCGGTAGGGGTGGGACCGGACAGCCCCAGCATTTT.

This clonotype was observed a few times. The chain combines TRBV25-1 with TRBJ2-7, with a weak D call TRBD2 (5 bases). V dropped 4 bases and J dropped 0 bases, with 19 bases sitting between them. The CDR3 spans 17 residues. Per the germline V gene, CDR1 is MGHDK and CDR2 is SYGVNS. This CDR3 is CASSGRSPSGNSYEQYF. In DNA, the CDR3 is TGTGCCAGCAGTGGCCGTTCTCCCAGCGGTAACTCCTACGAGCAGTACTTC.